This entry concerns a single T cell receptor beta chain. The antigen remains undetermined. The trim removed 4 bases at V and 6 bases at J, leaving 9 bases unmatched. The germline V gene encodes CDR1 SGHRS and CDR2 YFSETQ. The CDR3 totals 14 residues. This sample was included in a study of beta chain features in type 1 diabetes. The study's findings and limits: PCR might favor shorter templates, but any such skew would affect patients and controls equally. Unsettled here was the matter of whether HLA type influences TCRB rearrangement.

Every isolated RNA sample was fully reverse transcribed, so sequencing captured expressed TCRB transcripts. Libraries were prepared by immunoSEQ multiplex PCR; TCRdb keeps only in-frame clonotypes and omits some of them. The sample has hundreds of thousands of clones, approximately 28% seen once. Sequenced: naive CD4+ T cells from blood. The chain has TRBV5-1 and TRBJ1-2; 7 nucleotides match TRBD1. The receptor comes from a man in his late teens or twenties in good health. This CDR3 reads CASSAETGSDGYTF. The CDR3 DNA sequence: TGCGCCAGCAGCGCAGAGACAGGGAGCGATGGCTACACCTTC.